This T cell receptor (beta chain) was retrieved from a study of control samples from healthy donors and cancer patients. In germline, CDR1 is SGHTA, CDR2 FQGNSA. V was pared by 2 bases and J by 5 bases, with 7 bases between. There are 13 residues in the CDR3. Assay used: immunoSEQ multiplex PCR; TCRdb lists only in-frame clones, some missing. The table lists approximately 100,000 clones, 80% to 95% of them singletons. The origin of this receptor is a human donor in good health. The donor label of this sample is uncertain. The source material was blood. This sequence joins TRBV7-2 and TRBJ2-1; D call uncertain. CDR3 sequence: CASSLSYDNEQFF. The CDR3 DNA is TGTGCCAGCAGCTTAAGCTACGACAATGAGCAGTTCTTC.